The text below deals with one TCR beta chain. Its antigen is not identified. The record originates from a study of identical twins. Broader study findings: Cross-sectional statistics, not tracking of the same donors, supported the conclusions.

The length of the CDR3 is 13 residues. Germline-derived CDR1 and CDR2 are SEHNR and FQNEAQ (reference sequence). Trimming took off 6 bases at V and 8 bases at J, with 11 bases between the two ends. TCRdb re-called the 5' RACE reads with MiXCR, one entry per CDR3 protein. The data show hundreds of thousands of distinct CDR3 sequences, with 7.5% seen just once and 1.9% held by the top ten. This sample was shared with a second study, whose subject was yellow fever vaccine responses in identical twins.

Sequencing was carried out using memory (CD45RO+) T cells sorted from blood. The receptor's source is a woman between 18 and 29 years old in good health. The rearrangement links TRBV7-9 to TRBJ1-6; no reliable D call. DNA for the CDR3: TGTGCCAGCAGTTCCGACGGGGATTCACCCCTCCACTTT. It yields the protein CASSSDGDSPLHF.